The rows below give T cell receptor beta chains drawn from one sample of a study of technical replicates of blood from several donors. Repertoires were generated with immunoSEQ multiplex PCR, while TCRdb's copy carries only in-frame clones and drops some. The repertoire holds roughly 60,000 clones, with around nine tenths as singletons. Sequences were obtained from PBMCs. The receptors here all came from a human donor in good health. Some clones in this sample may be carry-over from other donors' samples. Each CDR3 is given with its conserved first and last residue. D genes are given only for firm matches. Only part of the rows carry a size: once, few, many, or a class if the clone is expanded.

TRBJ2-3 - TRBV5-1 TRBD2 TGCGCCAGCAGCGGCGGAGGACTAGCGGGAGTTCTCGCAGATACGCAGTATTTT CASSGGGLAGVLADTQYF
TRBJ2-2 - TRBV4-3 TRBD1 TGCGCCAGCAGCCCGGACAGGGGGCAAGGGACCGGGGAGCTGTTTTTT CASSPDRGQGTGELFF
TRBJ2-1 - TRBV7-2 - TGTGCCAGCATCCGTAATCCGGGATCTGAGCAGTTCTTC CASIRNPGSEQFF
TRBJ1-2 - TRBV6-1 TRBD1 TGTGCCAGCAGTGATAGGACAGGGTTAGATGGCTACACCTTC CASSDRTGLDGYTF
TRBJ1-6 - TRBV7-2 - TGTGCCAGCAGCACCAGGGGAGATGCCAATTCACCCCTCCACTTT CASSTRGDANSPLHF
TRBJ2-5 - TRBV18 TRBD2 TGTGCCAGCTCACCGGGACTAGCGGTGAACCAAGAGACCCAGTACTTC CASSPGLAVNQETQYF
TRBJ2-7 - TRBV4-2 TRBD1 TGTGCCAGCAGCCGGCCGACAGGGACAGGCGAGCAGTACTTC CASSRPTGTGEQYF
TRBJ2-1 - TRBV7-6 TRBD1 TGTGCCAGCAGCCAGGACAGGGTCGCGTTCTTC CASSQDRVAFF
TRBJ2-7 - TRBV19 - TGTGCCAGTAGTATCGGACACTCCTACGAGCAGTACTTC CASSIGHSYEQYF
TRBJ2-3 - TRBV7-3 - TGTGCCAGCAGCTTGCGGGGAGACACAGATACGCAGTATTTT CASSLRGDTDTQYF
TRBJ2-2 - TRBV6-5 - TGTGCCAGCAACCAGGGCTCTGGGGAGCTGTTTTTT CASNQGSGELFF
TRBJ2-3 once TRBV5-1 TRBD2 TGCGCCAGCAGCTGGACGACTAGCTTGGATACGCAGTATTTT CASSWTTSLDTQYF
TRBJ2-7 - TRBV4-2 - TGTGCCAGCAGCCAGGTCGGGGAAGAGCAGTACTTC CASSQVGEEQYF
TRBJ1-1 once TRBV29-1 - TGCAGCGCCACAGGGCGAGGGTACACTGAAGCTTTCTTT CSATGRGYTEAFF
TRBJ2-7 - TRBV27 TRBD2 TGTGCCAGCAGCGCGGGGGGGCCGGGCGAGCAGTACTTC CASSAGGPGEQYF
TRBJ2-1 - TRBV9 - TGTGCCAGCAGCGCAGGGGCAGCAGTGGGGAACAATGAGCAGTTCTTC CASSAGAAVGNNEQFF
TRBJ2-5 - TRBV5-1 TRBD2 TGCGCCAGCCGAGCTGGGGGGGGAGGCCAGCAAGAGACCCAGTACTTC CASRAGGGGQQETQYF
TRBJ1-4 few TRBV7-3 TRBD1 TGTGCCAGCACCTCGACAGGGGGAGCTGAAAAACTGTTTTTT CASTSTGGAEKLFF
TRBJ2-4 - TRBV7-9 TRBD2 TGTGCCAGAAGCTTAGGTTCGGGAGGGACCCCCAAAAACATTCAGTACTTC CARSLGSGGTPKNIQYF
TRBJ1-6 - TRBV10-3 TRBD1 TGTGCCATCAGTGACAGGACAGGGGACTATAATTCACCCCTCCACTTT CAISDRTGDYNSPLHF
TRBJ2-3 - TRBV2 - TGTGCCAGCAGCCAAAACTTTAGGGGTAACACAGATACGCAGTATTTT CASSQNFRGNTDTQYF
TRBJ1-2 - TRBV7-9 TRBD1 TGTGCCAGCAGCGATAACCGGGACAGGAGTAACTATGGCTACACCTTC CASSDNRDRSNYGYTF
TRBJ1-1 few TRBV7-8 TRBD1 TGTGCCAGCAGCTTAGTCCGGACAGGGACTGAAGCTTTCTTT CASSLVRTGTEAFF
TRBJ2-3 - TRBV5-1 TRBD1 TGCGCCAGCAGCACGGACAGGGTTACAGATACGCAGTATTTT CASSTDRVTDTQYF
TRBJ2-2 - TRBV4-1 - TGCGCCAGCAGCCCCACAGGGTTATCCGGGGAGCTGTTTTTT CASSPTGLSGELFF
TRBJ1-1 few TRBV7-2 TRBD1 TGTGCCAGCAGCTTAGCCCCCGGACAGGGAGCCGGCACTGAAGCTTTCTTT CASSLAPGQGAGTEAFF
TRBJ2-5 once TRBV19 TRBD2 TGTGCCAGTAGTACGACTAGCGGGAGGAAGACCCAGTACTTC CASSTTSGRKTQYF
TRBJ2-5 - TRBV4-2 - TGTGCCAGCAGCCGCAGCCCGGGGGTTGGAGAGACCCAGTACTTC CASSRSPGVGETQYF
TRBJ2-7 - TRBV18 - TGTGCCAGCTCACCGACTACACAGGGTAGCTACGAGCAGTACTTC CASSPTTQGSYEQYF
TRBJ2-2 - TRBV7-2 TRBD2 TGTGCCAGCAGCTTAGGACTAGGGACTACCTCGAACACCGGGGAGCTGTTTTTT CASSLGLGTTSNTGELFF